The clone carrying this TCR beta chain has ten or more counts. Its antigen is currently unknown. The entry originates in a study of T cell repertoires in cytomegalovirus infection. Overall study: Indications of both CMV infection and matching HLA type were provided by public TCR beta signatures. Study-wide findings and caveats: The cumulative frequency of public TCR beta families identified carriers of CMV plus the relevant HLA. The ex vivo response showed dominance by HLA-C-restricted CMV-specific TCR beta clonotypes.

One entry per CDR3 protein, called by TCRdb with MiXCR from the reads. The sample has hundreds of thousands of distinct CDR3 sequences; 15% to 20% are singletons. The sequence derives from a human donor in good health (CMV status not recorded). Some clones in this sample may be carry-over from other donors' samples. Sequencing used PBMCs.

The CDR3 DNA reads TGTGCCAGCAGCTTGGGGGGACTAGCGGGGGCGAAACTACGAAAGCAGTACTTC. It yields the protein CASSLGGLAGAKLRKQYF. The chain has TRBV7-8 and TRBJ2-7; 14 positions agree with TRBD2. This CDR3 is 18 amino acids long. The germline V gene encodes CDR1 SGHVS and CDR2 FQNEAQ. The junction had 15 bases not matched to a gene; V was cut back by 3 bases and J by 8 bases.